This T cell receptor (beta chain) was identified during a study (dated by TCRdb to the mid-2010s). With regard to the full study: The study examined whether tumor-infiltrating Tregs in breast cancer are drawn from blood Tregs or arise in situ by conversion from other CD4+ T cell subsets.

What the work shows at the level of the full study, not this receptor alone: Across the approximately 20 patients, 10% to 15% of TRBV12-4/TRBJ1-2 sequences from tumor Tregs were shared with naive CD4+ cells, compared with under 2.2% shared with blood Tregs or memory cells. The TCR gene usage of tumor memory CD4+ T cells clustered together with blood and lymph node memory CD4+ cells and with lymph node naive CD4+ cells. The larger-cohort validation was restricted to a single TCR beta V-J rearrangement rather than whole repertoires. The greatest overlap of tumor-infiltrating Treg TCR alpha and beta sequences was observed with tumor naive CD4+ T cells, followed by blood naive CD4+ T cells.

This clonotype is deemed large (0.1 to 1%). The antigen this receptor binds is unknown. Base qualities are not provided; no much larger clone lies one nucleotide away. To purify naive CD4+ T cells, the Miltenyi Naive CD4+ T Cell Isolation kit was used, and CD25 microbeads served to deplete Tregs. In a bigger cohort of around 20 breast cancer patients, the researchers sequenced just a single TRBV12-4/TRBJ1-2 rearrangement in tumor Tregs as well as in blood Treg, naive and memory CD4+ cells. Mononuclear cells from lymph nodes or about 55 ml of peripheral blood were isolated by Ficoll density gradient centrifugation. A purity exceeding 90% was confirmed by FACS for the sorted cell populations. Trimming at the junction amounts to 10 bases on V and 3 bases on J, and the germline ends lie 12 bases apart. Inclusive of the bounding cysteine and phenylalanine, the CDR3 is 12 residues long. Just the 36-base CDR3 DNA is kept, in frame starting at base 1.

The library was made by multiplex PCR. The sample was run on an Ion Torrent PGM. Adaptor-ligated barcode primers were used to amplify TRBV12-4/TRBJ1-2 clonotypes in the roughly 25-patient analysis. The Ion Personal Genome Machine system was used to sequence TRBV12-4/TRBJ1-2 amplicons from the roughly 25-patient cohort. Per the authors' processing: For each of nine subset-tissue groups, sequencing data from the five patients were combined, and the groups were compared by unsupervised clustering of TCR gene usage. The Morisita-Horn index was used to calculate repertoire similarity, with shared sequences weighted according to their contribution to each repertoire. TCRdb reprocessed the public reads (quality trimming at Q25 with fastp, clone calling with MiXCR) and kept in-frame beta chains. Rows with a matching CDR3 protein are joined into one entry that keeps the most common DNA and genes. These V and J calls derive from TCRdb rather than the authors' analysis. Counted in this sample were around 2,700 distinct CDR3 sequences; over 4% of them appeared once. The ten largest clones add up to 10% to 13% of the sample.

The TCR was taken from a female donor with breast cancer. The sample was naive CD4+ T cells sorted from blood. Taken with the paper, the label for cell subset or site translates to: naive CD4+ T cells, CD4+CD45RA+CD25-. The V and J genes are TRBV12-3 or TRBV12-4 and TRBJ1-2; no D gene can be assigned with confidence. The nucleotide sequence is TGTGCCACCCTCTCCGGGTACTATGGCTACACCTTC. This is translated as CATLSGYYGYTF.